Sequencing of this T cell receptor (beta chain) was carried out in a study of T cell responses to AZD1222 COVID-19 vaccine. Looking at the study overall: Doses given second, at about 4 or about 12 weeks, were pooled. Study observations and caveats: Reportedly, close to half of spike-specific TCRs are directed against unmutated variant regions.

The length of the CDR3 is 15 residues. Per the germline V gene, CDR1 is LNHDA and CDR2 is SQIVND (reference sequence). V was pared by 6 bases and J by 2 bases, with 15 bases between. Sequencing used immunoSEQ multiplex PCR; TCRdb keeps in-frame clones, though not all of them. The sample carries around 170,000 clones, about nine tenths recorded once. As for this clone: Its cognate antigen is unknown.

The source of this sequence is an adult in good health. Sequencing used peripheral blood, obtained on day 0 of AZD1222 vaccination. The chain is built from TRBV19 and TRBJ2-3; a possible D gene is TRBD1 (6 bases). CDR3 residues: CASSPIQGLTDTQYF. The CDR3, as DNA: TGTGCCAGTAGCCCGATACAGGGTCTCACAGATACGCAGTATTTT.